The present T cell receptor beta chain was sequenced within a study of technical replicates of blood from several donors. Only in-frame clones appear in the TCRdb table, and some are missing; sequencing was by immunoSEQ multiplex PCR. The sample lists 85,000 or so clones, around 94% occurring once. The CDR3 sequence is 14 residues long. With 1 base removed from V and 5 bases from J, the gap between germline ends came to 11 bases. Germline V gives CDR1 KGHSH, CDR2 LQKENI. The sequenced sample was T cells isolated from PBMCs. This clonotype was sampled from a human donor in good health. The V call is TRBV18, the J call TRBJ1-1; TRBD1 is a possible D gene (5 bases). CDR3 nucleotides: TGTGCCAGCTCACCACGGGTCAGGGATACTGAAGCTTTCTTT. This sequence encodes CASSPRVRDTEAFF.